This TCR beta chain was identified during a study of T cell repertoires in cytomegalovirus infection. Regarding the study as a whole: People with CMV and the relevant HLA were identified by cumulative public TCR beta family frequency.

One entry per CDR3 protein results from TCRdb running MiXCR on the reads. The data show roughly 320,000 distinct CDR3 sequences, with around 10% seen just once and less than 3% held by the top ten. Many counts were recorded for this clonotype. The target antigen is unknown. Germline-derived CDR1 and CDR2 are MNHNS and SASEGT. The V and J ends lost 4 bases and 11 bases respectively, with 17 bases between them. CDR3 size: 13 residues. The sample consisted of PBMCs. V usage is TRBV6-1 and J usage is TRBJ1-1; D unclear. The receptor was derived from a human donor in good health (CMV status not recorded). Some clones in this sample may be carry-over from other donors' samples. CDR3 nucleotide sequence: TGTGCCAGCAGTGCCACCCCAACGGGTTGGGCTTTCTTT. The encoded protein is CASSATPTGWAFF.